The sequence of this T cell receptor (beta chain) was determined in a study of T cell responses to AZD1222 COVID-19 vaccine. Data came from immunoSEQ multiplex PCR; TCRdb stores just in-frame clones and leaves some out. The table has roughly 58,000 clones, roughly nine tenths seen once; the top ten hold 5% to 6.5%. A note on this clone: Antigen specificity is unknown.

Study results and limitations: Sampling that yielded the repertoires occurred only after the peak T cell response. Vaccine-associated CD4 TCRs spanned spike, dominant at 160-218 and 743-854. Females made up more of the donors, who were largely white British, and clonal diversity may have come out too low.

The length of the CDR3 is 15 residues. Germline V gene lookup returns CDR1 LNHDA and CDR2 SQIVND (reference sequence). With 3 bases removed from V and 8 bases from J, the gap between germline ends came to 19 bases. The sequencing here drew on peripheral blood, taken 28 days after the second AZD1222 dose. The rearrangement links TRBV19 to TRBJ1-1; D is undetermined. The TCR sequence derives from an adult who received the AZD1222 COVID-19 vaccine. CDR3 in DNA: TGTGCCAGTAGTATGATAGGGCGAAATAGGATGGAAGCTTTCTTT. It encodes CASSMIGRNRMEAFF. The full variable domain, completed using reference TRBV19 and TRBJ1-1, is DGGITQSPKYLFRKEGQNVTLSCEQNLNHDAMYWYRQDPGQGLRLIYYSQIVNDFQKGDIAEGYSVSREKKESFPLTVTSAQKNPTAFYLCASSMIGRNRMEAFFGQGTRLTVV.